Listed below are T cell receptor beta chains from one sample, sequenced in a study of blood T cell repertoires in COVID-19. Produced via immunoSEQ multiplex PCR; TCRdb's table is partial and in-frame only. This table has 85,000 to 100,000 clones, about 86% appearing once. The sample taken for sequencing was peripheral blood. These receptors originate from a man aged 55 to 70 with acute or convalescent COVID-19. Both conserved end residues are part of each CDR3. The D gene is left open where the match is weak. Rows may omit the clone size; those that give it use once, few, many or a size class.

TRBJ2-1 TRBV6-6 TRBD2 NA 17 CASSPTSGGSSYNEQFF TGTGCCAGCAGTCCGACTAGCGGAGGGAGCTCCTACAATGAGCAGTTCTTC
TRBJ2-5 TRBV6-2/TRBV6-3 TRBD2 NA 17 CASSYSTTSVYQETQYF TGTGCCAGCAGTTACTCGACAACTAGCGTGTACCAAGAGACCCAGTACTTC
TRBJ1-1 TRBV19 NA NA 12 CASSIAYTEAFF TGTGCCAGTAGTATTGCGTACACTGAAGCTTTCTTT
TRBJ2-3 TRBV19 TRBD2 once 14 CASSILRSGETQYF TGTGCCAGTAGTATACTCCGTAGCGGGGAGACGCAGTATTTT
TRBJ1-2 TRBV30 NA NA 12 CAWSPGGYGYTF TGTGCCTGGAGTCCTGGAGGGTATGGCTACACCTTC
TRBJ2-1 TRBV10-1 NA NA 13 CASSTGIYNEQFF TGCGCCAGCAGTACTGGTATATACAATGAGCAGTTCTTC
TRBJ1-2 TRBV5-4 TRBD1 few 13 CATSHRGVRGYTF TGTGCCACGAGCCACAGGGGTGTGCGGGGCTACACCTTC
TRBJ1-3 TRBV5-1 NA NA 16 CASSLKAFSSGNTIYF TGCGCCAGCAGCTTAAAAGCCTTTTCCTCTGGAAACACCATATATTTT
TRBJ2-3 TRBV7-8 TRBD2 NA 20 CASSVRGLAGAMHKSDTQYF TGTGCCAGCAGCGTAAGAGGACTAGCGGGAGCCATGCACAAATCAGATACGCAGTATTTT
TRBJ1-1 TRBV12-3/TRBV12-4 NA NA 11 CAILDRTEAFF TGTGCCATCCTTGACAGAACTGAAGCTTTCTTT
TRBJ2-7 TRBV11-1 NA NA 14 CASSPRAGRYEQYF TGTGCCAGCAGCCCACGGGCGGGAAGGTACGAGCAGTACTTC
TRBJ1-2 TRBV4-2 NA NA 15 CASSKPTVQGGGYTF TGTGCCAGCAGCAAACCGACCGTCCAGGGTGGCGGCTACACCTTC
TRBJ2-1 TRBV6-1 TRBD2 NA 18 CASSELSPSGRLYNEQFF TGTGCCAGCAGTGAATTATCCCCTAGCGGCCGGCTATACAATGAGCAGTTCTTC
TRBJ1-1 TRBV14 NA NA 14 CASSQEWQGARAFF TGTGCCAGCAGCCAAGAGTGGCAAGGGGCACGGGCTTTCTTT
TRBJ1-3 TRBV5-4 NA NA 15 CASSGRPGAGNTIYF TGTGCCAGCAGCGGTCGGCCAGGGGCGGGAAACACCATATATTTT
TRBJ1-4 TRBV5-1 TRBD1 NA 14 CASSLTGEGEKLFF TGCGCCAGCAGCTTGACAGGGGAAGGCGAAAAACTGTTTTTT
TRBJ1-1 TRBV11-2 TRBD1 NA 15 CASSVRQGLNTEAFF TGTGCCAGCAGCGTCAGACAGGGACTGAACACTGAAGCTTTCTTT
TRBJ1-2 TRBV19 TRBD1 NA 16 CASSTTGSGANYGYTF TGTGCCAGTAGTACGACAGGGTCGGGGGCTAACTATGGCTACACCTTC
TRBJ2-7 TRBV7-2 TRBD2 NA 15 CASSLYETSGYEQYF TGTGCCAGCAGCTTATACGAGACTAGCGGGTACGAGCAGTACTTC
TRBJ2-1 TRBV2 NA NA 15 CASSERGPSYNEQFF TGTGCCAGCAGTGAAAGGGGCCCCTCCTACAATGAGCAGTTCTTC
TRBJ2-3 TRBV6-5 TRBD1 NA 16 CASSYSSGGWGDTQYF TGTGCCAGCAGTTACTCCTCAGGGGGCTGGGGAGATACGCAGTATTTT
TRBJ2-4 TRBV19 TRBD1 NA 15 CASTGQGLAKNIQYF TGTGCCAGTACAGGACAGGGCCTAGCCAAAAACATTCAGTACTTC
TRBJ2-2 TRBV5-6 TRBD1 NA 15 CASSLQGMNTGELFF TGTGCCAGCAGCTTACAGGGGATGAACACCGGGGAGCTGTTTTTT
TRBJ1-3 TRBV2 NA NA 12 CASSEALRTEVF TGTGCCAGCAGTGAAGCGCTTCGGACAGAGGTTTTT
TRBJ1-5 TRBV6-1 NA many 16 CASSATYRVGNQPQHF TGTGCCAGCAGTGCCACTTACAGGGTTGGGAATCAGCCCCAGCATTTT
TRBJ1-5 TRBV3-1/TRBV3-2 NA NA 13 CASSPLPYQPQHF TGTGCCAGCAGCCCTCTCCCTTATCAGCCCCAGCATTTT
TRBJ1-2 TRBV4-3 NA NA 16 CASSQDPGGLGDGYTF TGCGCCAGCAGCCAAGATCCAGGTGGGCTGGGAGATGGCTACACCTTC
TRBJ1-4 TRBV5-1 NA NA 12 CASSVVGEKLFF TGCGCCAGCAGCGTCGTCGGGGAAAAACTGTTTTTT
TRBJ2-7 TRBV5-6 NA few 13 CASSSGRSGEQYF TGTGCCAGCAGCTCGGGACGTAGCGGCGAGCAGTACTTC
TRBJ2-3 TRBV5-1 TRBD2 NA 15 CASSLPSGGTDTQYF TGCGCCAGCAGTTTGCCTAGCGGGGGCACAGATACGCAGTATTTT
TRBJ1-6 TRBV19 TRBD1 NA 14 CASSRDRGNSPLHF TGTGCCAGTAGTAGGGACAGGGGAAATTCACCCCTCCACTTT
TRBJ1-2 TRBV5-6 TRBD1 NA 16 CASRDPGQGAGYGYTF TGTGCCAGCAGGGACCCGGGACAGGGGGCTGGCTATGGCTACACCTTC
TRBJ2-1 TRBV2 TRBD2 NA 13 CASKLSGNNEQFF TGTGCCAGCAAACTTAGCGGGAACAATGAGCAGTTCTTC
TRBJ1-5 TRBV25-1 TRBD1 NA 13 CASSETGAQPQHF TGTGCCAGCAGTGAAACAGGGGCCCAGCCCCAGCATTTT
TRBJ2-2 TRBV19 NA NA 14 CASSIIRNTGELFF TGTGCCAGTAGTATTATTAGGAACACCGGGGAGCTGTTTTTT
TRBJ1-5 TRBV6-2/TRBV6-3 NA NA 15 CASSSKGRINQPQHF TGTGCCAGCAGTAGCAAAGGGAGGATCAATCAGCCCCAGCATTTT
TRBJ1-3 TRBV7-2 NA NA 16 CASSLVSGQSGNTIYF TGTGCCAGCAGCTTAGTCTCGGGACAATCTGGAAACACCATATATTTT
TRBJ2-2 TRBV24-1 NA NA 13 CATSDFRAGELFF TGTGCCACCAGTGATTTCAGGGCAGGGGAGCTGTTTTTT
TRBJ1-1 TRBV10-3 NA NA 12 CAIRDRNTEAFF TGTGCCATAAGAGATAGGAACACTGAAGCTTTCTTT
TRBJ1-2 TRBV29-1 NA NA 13 CSVKLTGNYGYTF TGCAGCGTGAAACTGACAGGCAATTATGGCTACACCTTC
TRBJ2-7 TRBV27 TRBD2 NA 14 CASQTSGATYEQYF TGTGCCAGCCAGACTAGCGGGGCTACCTACGAGCAGTACTTC
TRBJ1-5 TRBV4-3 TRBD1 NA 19 CASSQDLGSPGQINQPQHF TGCGCCAGCAGCCAAGATCTCGGTTCCCCGGGACAGATAAATCAGCCCCAGCATTTT
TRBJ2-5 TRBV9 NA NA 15 CASSVAGSPEETQYF TGTGCCAGCAGCGTAGCGGGATCACCTGAAGAGACCCAGTACTTC
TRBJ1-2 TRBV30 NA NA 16 CAWRDWRGRMERGYTF TGTGCCTGGAGGGATTGGAGAGGGCGGATGGAGAGGGGCTACACCTTC
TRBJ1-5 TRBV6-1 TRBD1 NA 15 CASSEGAGGGQPQHF TGTGCCAGCAGTGAAGGTGCAGGGGGCGGTCAGCCCCAGCATTTT
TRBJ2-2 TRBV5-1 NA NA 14 CASSPEGLIGELFF TGCGCCAGCAGCCCCGAGGGTTTAATCGGGGAGCTGTTTTTT
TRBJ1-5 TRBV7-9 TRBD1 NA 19 CASSLGVRQGARRNQPQHF TGTGCCAGCAGCTTAGGGGTCCGACAGGGGGCTCGCCGTAATCAGCCCCAGCATTTT
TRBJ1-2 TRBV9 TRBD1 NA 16 CASSAELWTGGYGYTF TGTGCCAGCAGCGCCGAGCTCTGGACAGGGGGTTATGGCTACACCTTC
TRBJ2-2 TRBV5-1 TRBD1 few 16 CASSLAGAGGTGELFF TGCGCCAGCAGCTTGGCTGGCGCAGGGGGTACCGGGGAGCTGTTTTTT
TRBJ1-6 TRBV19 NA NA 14 CASRESSYNSPLHF TGTGCCAGTAGGGAGAGCTCCTATAATTCACCCCTCCACTTT
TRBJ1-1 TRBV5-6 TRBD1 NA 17 CASSSLNGDRRNTEAFF TGTGCCAGCAGCTCCTTAAACGGGGACAGGAGGAACACTGAAGCTTTCTTT
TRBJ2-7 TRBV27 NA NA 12 CASSLWGDEQYF TGTGCCAGCAGTTTATGGGGAGACGAGCAGTACTTC
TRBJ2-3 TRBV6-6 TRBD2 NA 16 CASSRLAGGRTDTQYF TGTGCCAGCAGTCGACTAGCGGGGGGTCGCACAGATACGCAGTATTTT
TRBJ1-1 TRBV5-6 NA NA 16 CASSLSYRFMNTEAFF TGTGCCAGCAGCTTGAGTTATCGGTTCATGAACACTGAAGCTTTCTTT
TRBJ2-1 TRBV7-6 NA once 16 CASSLATLREYNEQFF TGTGCCAGCAGCTTAGCGACACTTCGAGAGTACAATGAGCAGTTCTTC